What follows describes a single T cell receptor beta chain. What it binds is not known. This entry is derived from a study of Tregs in tolerant kidney transplant recipients. Study-level background: Recipients received nonmyeloablative bone marrow transplants from related graft donors, with transient mixed chimerism. General study results and limits: Biological reproducibility was not directly addressed in this study.

Sequencing was performed with immunoSEQ multiplex PCR; in TCRdb, only in-frame clones are kept and a portion is missing. Its table records roughly 53,000 clones. CD4+CD25+CD127- Tregs, CD4+CD25- non-Tregs, CD4 and CD8 cells were sorted. This receptor was identified in a human donor who received a combined kidney and bone marrow transplant. Material: CD4+ T cells from blood, obtained before the transplant.

The CDR3 region is CASSEPGLITDTQYF. CDR3 DNA, as far as it was read: TGTGCCAGCAGTGAACCCGGACTGATCACAGATACG. The chain combines TRBV6-1 with TRBJ2-3, with a possible D match to TRBD2 (5 bases). The read ends 3 residues before the CDR3 terminus; that terminus is restored from the germline J gene. Trimming removed 2 bases from V and 2 bases from J, with 11 bases in between. The CDR3 length is 15 residues. In germline, CDR1 is MNHNS, CDR2 SASEGT.